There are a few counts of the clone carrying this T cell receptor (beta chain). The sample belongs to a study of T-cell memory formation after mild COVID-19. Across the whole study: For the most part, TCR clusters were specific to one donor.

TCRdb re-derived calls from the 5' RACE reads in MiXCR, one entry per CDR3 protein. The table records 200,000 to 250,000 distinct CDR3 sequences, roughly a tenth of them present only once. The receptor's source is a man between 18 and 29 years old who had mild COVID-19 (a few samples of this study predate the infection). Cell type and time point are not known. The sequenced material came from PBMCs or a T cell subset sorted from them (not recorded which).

CDR3 protein: CSARDQGVGYTF. The DNA for the CDR3 is TGCAGTGCTAGAGATCAGGGGGTTGGCTACACCTTC. The chain uses TRBV20-1 and TRBJ1-2; 7 bases fit TRBD1. The V gene end was trimmed by 0 bases and the J gene end by 7 bases; junction bases not matched to a gene: 2. The CDR3 has 12 residues. Germline loops: CDR1 DFQATT, CDR2 SNEGSKA (reference sequence).